The entry below describes one TCR beta chain. The antigen is not known. This sample is drawn from a study of beta chain features in type 1 diabetes. At the level of the study: Sorted cells from all samples, numbering roughly 100 million, were examined.

V shed 7 bases and J shed 3 bases, with 9 bases lying between them. CDR3 length equals 13 residues. The germline V gene has CDR1 SNHLY and CDR2 FYNNEI. Expressed TCRB transcripts were sequenced, since all the RNA that had been isolated was reverse transcribed. Data came from immunoSEQ multiplex PCR; TCRdb stores just in-frame clones and leaves some out. The table lists hundreds of thousands of clones, over 10% of them singletons, with 0.015% to 0.02% in the top ten. General observations from the study: Naive, central memory and regulatory TCRB repertoires appeared more similar among patients than healthy donors.

Sequencing was done on a sample of naive CD4+ T cells from blood. The receptor's source is a man younger than 30 in good health. This chain joins TRBV2 and TRBJ2-2, with D perhaps matching TRBD1 (5 bases). The CDR3 sequence is CASTEQDTGELFF. The CDR3 nucleotides read TGTGCCAGCACCGAACAGGACACCGGGGAGCTGTTTTTT.